This TCR beta chain is drawn from a study of T cell responses to AZD1222 COVID-19 vaccine. For the study at large: Timing groups of about 4 and about 12 weeks for second doses were pooled.

V was trimmed by 4 bases and J by 4 bases, leaving 14 bases between them. This CDR3 has 14 residues. Per germline, CDR1 SGHRS and CDR2 YFSETQ. Study observations and caveats: Unmutated regions of variants are reportedly targeted by nearly half of spike-specific TCRs. At study baseline, merely five or six AZD1222 recipients were seropositive.

The repertoire was sequenced with immunoSEQ multiplex PCR; TCRdb's copy has only in-frame clones and lacks some. Of under 150,000 clones in the sample, 92% were seen once. This clone has just one count. The antigen is undetermined. This sample comprised peripheral blood, obtained on day 0 of AZD1222 vaccination. This sequence originates from an adult in good health. The chain carries TRBV5-1 and TRBJ1-2; D is undetermined. CDR3: CASSRNGDSYGYTF. The CDR3 DNA reads TGCGCCAGCAGCCGTAACGGTGACTCCTATGGCTACACCTTC.